What follows describes a single T cell receptor (beta chain). The antigen is unknown. Assay: immunoSEQ multiplex PCR; the TCRdb copy retains only in-frame clones and omits some. The table includes roughly 140,000 clones, around 90% detected once. This sample was taken from a study of T cell responses to AZD1222 COVID-19 vaccine. Findings and limits, study-wide: AZD1222 recipients seropositive at baseline numbered only 5 or 6. Females made up more of the donors, who were largely white British, and clonal diversity may have come out too low. Across the whole spike, CD4 TCRs peaked at regions 160-218 and 743-854.

Trimming left V 1 base short and J 3 bases short, with 13 bases between. Germline V lookup: CDR1 LGHDT, CDR2 YNNKEL (reference sequence). This CDR3 has 15 amino acids. Pooling of second doses given at about 4 or about 12 weeks was done. Sample: peripheral blood, taken 28 days after the second AZD1222 dose. This TCR was recovered from an adult who received the AZD1222 COVID-19 vaccine. This chain joins TRBV3-1 (or the pseudogene TRBV3-2) and TRBJ2-7; D is unclear. The CDR3 protein is CASSQASTSNYEQYF. CDR3 sequence (DNA): TGTGCCAGCAGCCAAGCCTCCACAAGCAACTACGAGCAGTACTTC.